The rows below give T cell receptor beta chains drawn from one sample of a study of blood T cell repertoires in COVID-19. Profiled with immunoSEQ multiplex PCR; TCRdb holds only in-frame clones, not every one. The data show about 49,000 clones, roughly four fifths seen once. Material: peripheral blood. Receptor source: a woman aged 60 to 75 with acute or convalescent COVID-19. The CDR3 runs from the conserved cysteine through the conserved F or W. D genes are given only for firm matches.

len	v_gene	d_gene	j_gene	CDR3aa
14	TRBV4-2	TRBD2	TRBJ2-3	CASSQDYGTRTQYF
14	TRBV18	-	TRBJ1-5	CASSSSTGNQPQHF
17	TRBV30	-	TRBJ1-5	CAWSKGVRGFGNQPQHF
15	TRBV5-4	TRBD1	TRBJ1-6	CASSLVDRDNSPLHF
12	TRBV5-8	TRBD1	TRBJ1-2	CASSTGMYGYTF
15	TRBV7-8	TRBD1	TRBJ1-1	CASSSQGQGITEAFF
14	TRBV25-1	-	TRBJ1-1	CASSESGGNTEAFF
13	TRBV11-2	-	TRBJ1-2	CASSLDRGNGYTF
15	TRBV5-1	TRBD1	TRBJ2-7	CASSFGGTGDYEQYF
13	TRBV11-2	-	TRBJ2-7	CASSSHAGTEQYF
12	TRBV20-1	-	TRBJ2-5	CSASGGRETQYF
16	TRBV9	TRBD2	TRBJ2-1	CASSGGTSGVYNEQFF
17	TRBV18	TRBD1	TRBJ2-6	CASSQDRLQFGANVLTF
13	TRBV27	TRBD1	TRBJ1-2	CASSWTGEYGYTF
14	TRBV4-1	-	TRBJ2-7	CASSRGTPAYEQYF
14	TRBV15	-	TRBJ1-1	CATSRDFGNTEAFF
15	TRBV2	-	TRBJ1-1	CASSFSPGLGSEAFF
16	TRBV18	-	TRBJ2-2	CASSPRGLANTGELFF
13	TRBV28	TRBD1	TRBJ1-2	CASSYDRDRGYTF
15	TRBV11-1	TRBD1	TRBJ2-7	CASSLGQGEVYEQYF
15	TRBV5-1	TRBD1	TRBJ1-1	CASSLATGEAAEAFF
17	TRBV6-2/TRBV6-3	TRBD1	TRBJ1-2	CASSFGTGGPLFIGYTF
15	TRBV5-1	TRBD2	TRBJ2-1	CASSNAGGSYNEQFF
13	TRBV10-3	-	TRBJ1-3	CAIQAHSGNTIYF
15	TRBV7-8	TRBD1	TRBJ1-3	CASRDRDQSGNTIYF
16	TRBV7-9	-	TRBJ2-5	CASSLGRSTDQETQYF
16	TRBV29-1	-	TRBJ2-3	CSVSRRGTDSTDTQYF
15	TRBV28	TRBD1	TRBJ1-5	CASSFQQGTNQPQHF
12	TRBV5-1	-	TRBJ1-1	CASYEQNTEAFF
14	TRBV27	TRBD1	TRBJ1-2	CASSPRTGVFGYTF
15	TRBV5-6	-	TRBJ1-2	CASSLAILTEYGYTF
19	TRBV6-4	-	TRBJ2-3	CASSPPRPFTPHITDTQYF
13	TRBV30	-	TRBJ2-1	CAWETDSYNEQFF
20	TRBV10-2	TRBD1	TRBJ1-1	CASSEAQPRGLGSMNTEAFF
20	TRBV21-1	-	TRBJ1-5	CASSKALGTGGPNSNQPQHF
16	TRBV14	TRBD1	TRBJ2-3	CASNRPGQGAGDTQYF
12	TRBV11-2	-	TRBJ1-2	CASSLVRARDSF
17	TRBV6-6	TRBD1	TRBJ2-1	CASSPTGTGSSYNEQFF
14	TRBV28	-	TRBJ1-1	CASSLWQGNTEAFF
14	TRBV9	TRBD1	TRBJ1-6	CASSGSGTETPLHF
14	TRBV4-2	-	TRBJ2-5	CASSQTGLQETQYF